This record concerns one T cell receptor beta chain sequence. What it binds is unknown. CDR1 and CDR2 (germline): MGHRA, YSYEKL. Trimming shortened V by 3 bases and J by 5 bases, and 7 bases separated the two germline ends. CDR3 size: 13 residues. The protocol was immunoSEQ multiplex PCR, while the TCRdb copy is restricted to in-frame clones and leaves out a portion. The sample has 45,000 to 60,000 clones; about 80% are singletons. The data derive from a study of PD-L1 blockade in urothelial cancer. Overall study: Once treatment had started, blood was analyzed at 3 weeks (second dose) and again at 6 weeks. Whole-study findings and limits: Durable-benefit cases showed more tumor-associated blood clone expansion at 3 weeks. Better survival was predicted when blood TCR clonality before treatment fell below the median.

V gene TRBV4-1 combines with J gene TRBJ2-2; tentatively, D is TRBD2 (6 bases). The TCR was taken from a man aged 40-55 years with urothelial cancer. Sequenced here: PBMCs, sampled around atezolizumab (anti-PD-L1) treatment. The CDR3 region has the DNA TGCGCCAGCAGCCATGCGGGGACCGGGGAGCTGTTTTTT. Translated: CASSHAGTGELFF.